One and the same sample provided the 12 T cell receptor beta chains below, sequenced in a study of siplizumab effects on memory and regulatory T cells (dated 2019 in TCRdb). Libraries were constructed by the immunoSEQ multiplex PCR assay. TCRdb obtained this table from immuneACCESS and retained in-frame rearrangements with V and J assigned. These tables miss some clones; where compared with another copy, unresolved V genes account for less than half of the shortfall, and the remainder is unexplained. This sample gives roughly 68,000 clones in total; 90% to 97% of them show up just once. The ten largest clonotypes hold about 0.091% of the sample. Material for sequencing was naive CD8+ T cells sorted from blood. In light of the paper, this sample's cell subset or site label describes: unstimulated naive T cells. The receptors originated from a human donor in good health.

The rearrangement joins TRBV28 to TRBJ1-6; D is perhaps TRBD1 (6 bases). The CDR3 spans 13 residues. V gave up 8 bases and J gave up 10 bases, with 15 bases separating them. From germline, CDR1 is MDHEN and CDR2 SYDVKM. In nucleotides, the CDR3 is TGTGCCAGCCGCCAGGGGCTTCAGTCACCCCTCCACTTT. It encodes CASRQGLQSPLHF.

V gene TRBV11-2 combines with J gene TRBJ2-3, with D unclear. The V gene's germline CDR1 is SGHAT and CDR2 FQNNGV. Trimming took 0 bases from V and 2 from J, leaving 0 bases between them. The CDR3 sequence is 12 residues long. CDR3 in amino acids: CASSLDTDTQYF. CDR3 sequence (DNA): TGTGCCAGCAGCTTAGACACAGATACGCAGTATTTT.

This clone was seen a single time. The CDR3 DNA sequence: TGTGCCAGCAGTGAGGGCGGGGGGCCCACAGATACGCAGTATTTT. Its protein is CASSEGGGPTDTQYF. The V and J genes are TRBV2 and TRBJ2-3, with TRBD2 matching over 8 bases. Germline-derived CDR1 and CDR2 are SNHLY and FYNNEI. The trim removed 3 bases at V and 2 bases at J, leaving 4 bases unmatched. The CDR3 is 15 amino acids.

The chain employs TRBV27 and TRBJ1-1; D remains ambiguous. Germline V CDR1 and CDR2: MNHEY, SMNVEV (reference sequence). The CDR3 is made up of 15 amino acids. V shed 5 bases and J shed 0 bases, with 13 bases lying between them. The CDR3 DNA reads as TGTGCCAGCAGTGTAGACGGAATCATGAACACTGAAGCTTTCTTT. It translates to CASSVDGIMNTEAFF.

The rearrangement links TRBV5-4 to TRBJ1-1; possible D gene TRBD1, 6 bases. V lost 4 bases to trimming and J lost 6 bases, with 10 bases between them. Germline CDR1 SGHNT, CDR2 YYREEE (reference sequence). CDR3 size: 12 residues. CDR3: CASSETGPEAFF. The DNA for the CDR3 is TGTGCCAGCAGCGAGACAGGCCCTGAAGCTTTCTTT.

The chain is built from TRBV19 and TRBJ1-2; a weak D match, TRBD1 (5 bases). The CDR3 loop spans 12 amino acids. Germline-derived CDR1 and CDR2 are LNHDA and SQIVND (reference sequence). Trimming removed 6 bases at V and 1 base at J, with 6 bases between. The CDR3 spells CASRGDNYGYTF. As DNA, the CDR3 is TGTGCCAGTAGAGGGGATAACTATGGCTACACCTTC.

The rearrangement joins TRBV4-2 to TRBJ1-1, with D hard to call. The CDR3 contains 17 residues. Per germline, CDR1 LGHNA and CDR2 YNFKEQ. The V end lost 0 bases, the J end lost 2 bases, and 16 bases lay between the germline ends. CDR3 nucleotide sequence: TGTGCCAGCAGCCAAGAGAGTGCTTCGGGGAGCAACACTGAAGCTTTCTTT. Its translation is CASSQESASGSNTEAFF.

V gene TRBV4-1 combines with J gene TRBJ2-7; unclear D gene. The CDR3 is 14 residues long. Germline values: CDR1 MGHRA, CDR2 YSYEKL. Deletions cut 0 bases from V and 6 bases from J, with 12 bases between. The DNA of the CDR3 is TGCGCCAGCAGCCAAGATCTCTGGACCCCCGAGCAGTACTTC. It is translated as CASSQDLWTPEQYF.

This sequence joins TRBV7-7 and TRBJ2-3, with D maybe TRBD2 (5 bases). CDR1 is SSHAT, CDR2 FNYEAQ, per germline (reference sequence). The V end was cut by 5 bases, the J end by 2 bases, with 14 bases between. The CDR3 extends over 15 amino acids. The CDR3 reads CASSDTPGLTDTQYF. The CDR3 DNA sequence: TGTGCCAGCAGCGACACACCCGGACTCACAGATACGCAGTATTTT.

The CDR3 DNA reads as TGTGCCAGCAGTGTAGGGGGGAACACTGAAGCTTTCTTT. This translates into CASSVGGNTEAFF. This chain connects TRBV2 to TRBJ1-1; D is perhaps TRBD1 (6 bases). Germline V gene sequence: CDR1 SNHLY, CDR2 FYNNEI. The germline V and J ends were trimmed by 4 bases and 1 base, with 7 bases remaining between them. There are 13 residues in the CDR3.

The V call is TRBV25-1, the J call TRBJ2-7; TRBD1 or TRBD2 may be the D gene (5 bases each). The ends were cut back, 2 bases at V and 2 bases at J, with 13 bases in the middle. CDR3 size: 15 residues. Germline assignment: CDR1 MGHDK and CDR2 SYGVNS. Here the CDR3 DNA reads TGTGCCAGCAGTGAACTGGGGACCAATCCCTACGAGCAGTACTTC. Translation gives CASSELGTNPYEQYF.

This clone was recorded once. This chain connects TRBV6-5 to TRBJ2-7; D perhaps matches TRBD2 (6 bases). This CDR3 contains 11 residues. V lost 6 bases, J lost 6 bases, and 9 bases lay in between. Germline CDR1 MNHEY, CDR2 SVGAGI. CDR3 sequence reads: CASSLGGEQYF. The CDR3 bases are TGTGCCAGCAGCCTGGGAGGCGAGCAGTACTTC.